This T cell receptor (beta chain) is from a study of cytomegalovirus exposure and HLA in healthy donors. Study results and caveats: The authors later found TCR association rates varying by HLA locus, with DRB1 most and HLA-C fewest.

Germline CDR1 is SEHNR and CDR2 is FQNEAQ (reference sequence). Between the trimmed V and J ends, which lost 5 bases and 1 base, there was a span of 16 bases. The CDR3 has 16 residues. Primers included in the PCR were 60 Vbeta and 13 Jbeta primers. Assay: immunoSEQ multiplex PCR; the TCRdb copy retains only in-frame clones and omits some. The table includes some 88,000 clones, 55% to 85% detected once. Concerning this clone itself: The antigen remains undetermined.

Material for sequencing was PBMCs. This chain joins TRBV7-9 and TRBJ2-3; maybe TRBD2 (6 bases). The sequence derives from a woman under 30 in good health and CMV-seropositive. The CDR3, as DNA: TGTGCCAGCAGCCAAGGACTATCTTGGGGCACAGATACGCAGTATTTT. As protein: CASSQGLSWGTDTQYF.